The TCR beta chain described here comes from a study of cytomegalovirus exposure and HLA in healthy donors. CDR3 length: 17 amino acids. CDR1 ENHRY and CDR2 SYGVKD come from the germline V gene. Losses at the gene ends were 0 bases for V and 0 bases for J; bases not matched to a gene: 4. Sequencing was performed with immunoSEQ multiplex PCR; in TCRdb, only in-frame clones are kept and a portion is missing. The table has about 190,000 clones, about 80% seen once; the top ten hold more than 6.5%. The sequencing input was PBMCs. The rearrangement joins TRBV10-3 to TRBJ2-7, with TRBD2 matching 11 bases. The receptor comes from a man between 18 and 29 years old in good health and CMV-seropositive. CDR3 nucleotides: TGTGCCATCAGTGAGTCGACTAGCGGGGTTAGCTCCTACGAGCAGTACTTC. It yields the protein CAISESTSGVSSYEQYF.